The 27 T cell receptor beta chains below were found in one sample sequenced in a study of T cell responses to AZD1222 COVID-19 vaccine. Assay: immunoSEQ multiplex PCR; the TCRdb copy retains only in-frame clones and omits some. In the table there are 90,000 to 150,000 clones, roughly 89% of which are singletons. The sequences come from peripheral blood, collected on day 0 of AZD1222 vaccination. The receptors originated from an adult in good health.

The chain has TRBV3-1 (or the pseudogene TRBV3-2) and TRBJ2-3; TRBD2 matches at 8 bases. Looked up from germline, CDR1 is LGHDT and CDR2 is YNNKEL (reference sequence). J lost 9 bases, V lost 1 base, and 9 bases had no gene match. The CDR3 spans 15 residues. The CDR3, as DNA: TGTGCCAGCAGCCAAGCGGGAGGGCCGGGAAAAACGCAGTATTTT. This translates into CASSQAGGPGKTQYF.

The chain uses TRBV14 and TRBJ2-7; D gene uncertain. The CDR3 is 14 residues long. The V gene's germline CDR1 is SGHDN and CDR2 FVKESK. With 0 bases removed from V and 2 bases from J, the gap between germline ends came to 8 bases. DNA for the CDR3: TGTGCCAGCAGCCAAGATCCGCTTCCCTACGAGCAGTACTTC. Translation: CASSQDPLPYEQYF.

The rearrangement joins TRBV4-2 to TRBJ2-7; D is possibly TRBD1 (6 bases). CDR1 is LGHNA, CDR2 YNFKEQ, per germline. The V end lost 1 base, the J end lost 1 base, and 14 bases lay between the germline ends. The CDR3 spans 16 residues. DNA for the CDR3: TGTGCCAGCAGCCAAGTCGGACAGAGCCTATCCTACGAGCAGTACTTC. Encoded protein: CASSQVGQSLSYEQYF.

DNA of the CDR3: TGTGCCAGTAGTAGAGATAGCGGGCAAGTTTACAATGAGCAGTTCTTC. Translation: CASSRDSGQVYNEQFF. The chain is built from TRBV19 and TRBJ2-1, with 7 bases identical to TRBD2. CDR1 is LNHDA, CDR2 SQIVND, per germline (reference sequence). This CDR3 is 16 amino acids long. Trimming at V came to 4 bases and at J to 4 bases, leaving 10 bases not matched to a gene.

The genes are TRBV21-1 and TRBJ1-3; the table's D call, TRBD1, was not checked against the DNA. TRBV21-1 is an annotated pseudogene. This CDR3 spans 16 amino acids. The CDR3: CASSKVLASSGNTIYF. The CDR3 nucleotides read TGTGCCAGCAGCAAAGTTCTGGCAAGCTCTGGAAACACCATATATTTT.

The rearrangement joins TRBV29-1 to TRBJ2-7, with D hard to call. V dropped 2 bases and J dropped 6 bases, with 8 bases sitting between them. The CDR3 totals 11 residues. Germline V CDR1 and CDR2: SQVTM, ANQGSEA. CDR3 bases: TGCAGCGTTGAAATAAGAGCCGAGCAGTACTTC. Encoded protein: CSVEIRAEQYF.

The J gene is TRBJ1-1, the V gene TRBV5-1; weak D call: TRBD1 (5 bases). Germline loops: CDR1 SGHRS, CDR2 YFSETQ. The CDR3 sequence is 15 residues long. Trimming removed 0 bases at V and 3 bases at J, with 12 bases between. CDR3 sequence reads: CASSLDRQGDTEAFF. The CDR3 region has the DNA TGCGCCAGCAGCTTGGACCGCCAAGGGGACACTGAAGCTTTCTTT. The full variable domain, completed using reference TRBV5-1 and TRBJ1-1, is KAGVTQTPRYLIKTRGQQVTLSCSPISGHRSVSWYQQTPGQGLQFLFEYFSETQRNKGNFPGRFSGRQFSNSRSEMNVSTLELGDSALYLCASSLDRQGDTEAFFGQGTRLTVV.

The CDR3 DNA follows: TGTGCCACCAGTGATTCGGGGGAGGGCGGAATGCAAGAGACCCAGTACTTC. It codes for CATSDSGEGGMQETQYF. V is TRBV24-1 and J is TRBJ2-5; 7 nucleotides match TRBD2. V shed 2 bases, J shed 2 bases, and the junction held 10 bases outside the gene matches. Germline assignment: CDR1 KGHDR and CDR2 SFDVKD. This CDR3 comprises 17 residues.

The chain uses TRBV18 and TRBJ2-5; D unresolved. Trimming shortened V by 5 bases and J by 2 bases, and 6 bases separated the two germline ends. In germline, CDR1 is KGHSH, CDR2 LQKENI. The CDR3 runs to 12 residues. The CDR3 coding sequence is TGTGCCAGCTCATCCCTACAAGAGACCCAGTACTTC. This sequence encodes CASSSLQETQYF.

The CDR3 DNA reads as TGTGCCAGCAGTGCCCTAGCGGGAGGGATCTACGAGCAGTACTTC. Translation: CASSALAGGIYEQYF. V usage is TRBV3-1 (or the pseudogene TRBV3-2) and J usage is TRBJ2-7; 12 bases are shared with TRBD2. The CDR3 extends over 15 amino acids. The V segment lost 6 bases and the J segment 3 bases; nucleotides outside the gene matches: 6. Germline V gene data show CDR1 as LGHDT and CDR2 as YNNKEL (reference sequence).

The J gene is TRBJ2-6, the V gene TRBV5-6; 10 bases map to TRBD2. Per the germline V gene, CDR1 is SGHDT and CDR2 is YYEEEE. V lost 5 bases to trimming and J lost 3 bases; unmatched junction nucleotides: 11. The CDR3 runs 18 residues. The chain's CDR3 is CASSRRTSGISGANVLTF. The CDR3 nucleotides read TGTGCCAGCAGTCGCCGTACTAGCGGGATAAGTGGGGCCAACGTCCTGACTTTC.

In its sample, this clone was seen once. The DNA of the CDR3 is TGTGCCAGCAGCTTATCGTGGGGGGAAGAGACCCAGTACTTC. Protein sequence: CASSLSWGEETQYF. The rearrangement joins TRBV7-2 to TRBJ2-5; perhaps TRBD2 as D (6 bases). CDR1 and CDR2 from the germline V gene are SGHTA and FQGNSA. With 2 bases removed from V and 3 bases from J, the gap between germline ends came to 10 bases. This CDR3 region has 14 residues.

The chain uses TRBV14 and TRBJ2-1; D is unclear. This CDR3 contains 13 residues. V lost 3 bases and J 4 bases, leaving 7 bases between the germline ends. Germline V CDR1 and CDR2: SGHDN, FVKESK. CDR3 sequence (DNA): TGTGCCAGCAGCCAGGATTATTACAATGAGCAGTTCTTC. Translation: CASSQDYYNEQFF.

The chain employs TRBV7-9 and TRBJ2-7; no reliable D call. V was trimmed by 5 bases and J by 4 bases, leaving 9 bases between them. The CDR3 runs to 12 residues. CDR1 SEHNR and CDR2 FQNEAQ come from the germline V gene (reference sequence). CDR3 DNA sequence: TGTGCCAGCAGCCTAGTGGCATACGAGCAGTACTTC. Protein product: CASSLVAYEQYF.

This rearrangement joins TRBV5-6 to TRBJ2-1; D gene unclear. Germline V CDR1 and CDR2: SGHDT, YYEEEE. The CDR3 runs to 14 residues. Trimming cost V 4 bases and J 4 bases, with 12 bases left between them. The CDR3 DNA follows: TGTGCCAGCAGCCAAAACCGTCCTTACAATGAGCAGTTCTTC. Its protein is CASSQNRPYNEQFF.

This clone showed up just a few times. The rearrangement uses TRBV7-6 and TRBJ1-1; perhaps TRBD1 as D (6 bases). The length of the CDR3 is 15 residues. The ends were cut back, 1 base at V and 5 bases at J, with 14 bases in the middle. Germline V gene lookup returns CDR1 SGHVS and CDR2 FNYEAQ. The CDR3 bases are TGTGCCAGCAGCTTAGAAGGGGGGCGCCAGACTGAAGCTTTCTTT. Its translation is CASSLEGGRQTEAFF. The entire variable domain, with the rest obtained from reference TRBV7-6 and TRBJ1-1, is as follows: GAGVSQSPRYKVTKRGQDVALRCDPISGHVSLYWYRQALGQGPEFLTYFNYEAQQDKSGLPNDRFSAERPEGSISTLTIQRTEQRDSAMYRCASSLEGGRQTEAFFGQGTRLTVV.

The J gene is TRBJ2-5, the V gene TRBV7-6; 15 positions agree with TRBD2. The V gene's germline CDR1 is SGHVS and CDR2 FNYEAQ. The CDR3 is 17 residues long. The V gene end was trimmed by 1 base and the J gene end by 4 bases; junction bases not matched to a gene: 4. The CDR3 spells CASSLGTSGRAPETQYF. The CDR3, as DNA: TGTGCCAGCAGCTTAGGGACTAGCGGGAGGGCCCCAGAGACCCAGTACTTC.

The chain has TRBV24-1 and TRBJ1-5; TRBD1 might be the D (5 bases). Germline-derived CDR1 and CDR2 are KGHDR and SFDVKD. This CDR3 region has 16 residues. The V end lost 4 bases, the J end lost 6 bases, and 18 bases lay between the germline ends. The CDR3 nucleotides are TGTGCCACCAGTGAATCCACCCCTGGGGGGGGTCAGCCCCAGCATTTT. This gives the protein CATSESTPGGGQPQHF.

CDR3 in DNA: TGTGCCAGCAATTCAGGGGCGAAGAATTCACCCCTCCACTTT. As protein: CASNSGAKNSPLHF. The J gene is TRBJ1-6, the V gene TRBV2, with a tentative D call TRBD1 (6 bases). CDR1 and CDR2 (germline): SNHLY, FYNNEI. Trimming pared 7 bases from V and 7 bases from J, leaving 14 bases between. The CDR3 loop spans 14 amino acids.

The chain uses TRBV10-2 and TRBJ2-5; 9 nucleotides line up with TRBD2. Germline-derived CDR1 and CDR2 are WSHSY and SAAADI. CDR3 length: 15 residues. V shed 9 bases, J shed 3 bases, and the junction held 11 bases outside the gene matches. CDR3 amino acids: CASRRIAGDKETQYF. CDR3 bases: TGCGCCAGTAGGCGGATAGCGGGAGATAAAGAGACCCAGTACTTC.

The chain couples TRBV14 to TRBJ2-1; 11 nucleotides match TRBD1. The germline V gene encodes CDR1 SGHDN and CDR2 FVKESK. After removal of 4 bases from V and 6 bases from J, the junction contained 11 bases not matched to a gene. There are 17 residues in the CDR3. The CDR3 reads CASSPRPGTGGSNEQFF. For the CDR3, the DNA is TGTGCCAGCAGCCCAAGACCCGGGACAGGGGGTTCCAATGAGCAGTTCTTC.

Only a few counts were recorded for this clone. V gene TRBV7-3 combines with J gene TRBJ2-2; 7 nucleotides match TRBD1. This CDR3 has 11 amino acids. Germline trimming cut 9 bases from V and 8 bases from J; bases unmatched to any gene: 3. Germline CDR1 reads SGHTA; CDR2 reads FQGTGA. In DNA, the CDR3 is TGTGCCAGTTCGGACAGGGGGGAGCTGTTTTTT. Translation: CASSDRGELFF.

V is TRBV7-9 and J is TRBJ2-5; no firm D call. With 0 bases removed from V and 3 bases from J, the gap between germline ends came to 8 bases. The CDR3 length is 14 residues. Germline V gives CDR1 SEHNR, CDR2 FQNEAQ (reference sequence). The CDR3 sequence: CASSLASAKETQYF. Here the CDR3 DNA reads TGTGCCAGCAGCTTAGCGTCGGCCAAAGAGACCCAGTACTTC.

The V and J genes are TRBV2 and TRBJ2-3, with no clear D. The CDR3 loop spans 12 amino acids. The germline gives CDR1 SNHLY, CDR2 FYNNEI. The CDR3 protein is CAPDGRGDTQYF. The CDR3 bases are TGTGCTCCGGATGGGCGTGGAGATACGCAGTATTTT.

The chain is built from TRBV10-3 and TRBJ1-5; D might be TRBD1 (5 bases). The germline V gene encodes CDR1 ENHRY and CDR2 SYGVKD. The V end lost 8 bases, the J end lost 6 bases, and 14 bases lay between the germline ends. The CDR3 extends over 13 amino acids. The CDR3 loop is CAIGEGPGQPQHF. CDR3 in DNA: TGTGCCATCGGGGAGGGGCCCGGTCAGCCCCAGCATTTT.

The V and J genes are TRBV28 and TRBJ1-5; D remains unclear. Trimming cost V 3 bases and J 0 bases, with 3 bases left between them. Germline V gene lookup returns CDR1 MDHEN and CDR2 SYDVKM. The CDR3 length is 13 residues. The CDR3 DNA reads as TGTGCCAGCAGTTTGGGTAGCAATCAGCCCCAGCATTTT. This gives the protein CASSLGSNQPQHF.

V gene TRBV19 combines with J gene TRBJ1-5, with a tentative D call TRBD1 (5 bases). Trimming removed 4 bases from V and 1 base from J, with 17 bases in between. The germline CDR1 and CDR2 sequences are LNHDA and SQIVND (reference sequence). The CDR3 loop spans 17 amino acids. This CDR3 is CASSSWLGAGSNQPQHF. CDR3 in DNA: TGTGCCAGTAGTAGTTGGCTCGGGGCAGGGAGCAATCAGCCCCAGCATTTT.